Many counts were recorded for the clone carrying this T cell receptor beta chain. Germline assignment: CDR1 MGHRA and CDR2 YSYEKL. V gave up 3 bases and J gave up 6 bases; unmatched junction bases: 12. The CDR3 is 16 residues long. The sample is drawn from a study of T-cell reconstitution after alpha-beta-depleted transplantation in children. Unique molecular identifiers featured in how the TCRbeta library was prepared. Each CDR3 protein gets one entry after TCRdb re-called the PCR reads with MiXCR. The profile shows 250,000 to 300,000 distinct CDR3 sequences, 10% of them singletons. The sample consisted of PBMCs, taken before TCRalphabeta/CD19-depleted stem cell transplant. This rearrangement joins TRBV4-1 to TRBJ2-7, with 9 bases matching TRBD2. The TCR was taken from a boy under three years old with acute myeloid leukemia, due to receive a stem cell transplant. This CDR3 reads CASSQIGGGGVSEQYF. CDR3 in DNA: TGCGCCAGCAGCCAGATAGGCGGGGGGGGCGTTTCCGAGCAGTACTTC.